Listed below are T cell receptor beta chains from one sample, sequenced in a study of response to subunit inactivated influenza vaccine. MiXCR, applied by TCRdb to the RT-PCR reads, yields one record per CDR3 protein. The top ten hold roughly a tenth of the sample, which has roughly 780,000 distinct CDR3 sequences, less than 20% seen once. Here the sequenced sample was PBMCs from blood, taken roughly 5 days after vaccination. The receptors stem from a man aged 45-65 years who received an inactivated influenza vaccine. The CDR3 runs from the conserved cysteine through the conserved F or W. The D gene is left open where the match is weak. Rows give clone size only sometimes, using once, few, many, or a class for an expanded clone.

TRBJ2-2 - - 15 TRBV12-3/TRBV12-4 CASSIGAGSTGELFF TGTGCCAGCTCGATTGGGGCAGGCAGCACCGGGGAGCTGTTTTTT
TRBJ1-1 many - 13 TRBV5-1 CASSTSMNTEAFF TGCGCCAGCAGCACTTCGATGAACACTGAAGCTTTCTTT
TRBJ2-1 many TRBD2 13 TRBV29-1 CSGGLARWNEQFF TGCAGCGGGGGACTAGCGAGATGGAATGAGCAGTTCTTC
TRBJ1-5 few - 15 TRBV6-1 CASSDSVWGRQPQHF TGTGCCAGCAGTGATTCGGTCTGGGGGCGGCAGCCCCAGCATTTT
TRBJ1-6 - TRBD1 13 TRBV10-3 CAISEDRDSPLHF TGTGCCATCAGTGAGGACAGGGACTCACCCCTCCACTTT
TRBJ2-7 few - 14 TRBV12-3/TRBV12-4 CASSNSGTSYEQYF TGTGCCAGCAGCAACTCCGGGACGTCCTACGAGCAGTACTTC
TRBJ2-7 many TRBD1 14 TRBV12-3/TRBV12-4 CASSPLTGAHEQYF TGTGCCAGCAGTCCACTGACAGGGGCGCACGAGCAGTACTTC
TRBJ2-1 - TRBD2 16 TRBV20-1 CSARGDSGGPTNEQFF TGCAGTGCTAGAGGTGATAGCGGGGGCCCCACAAATGAGCAGTTCTTC
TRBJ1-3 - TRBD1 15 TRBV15 CATSGRDRRGNTIYF TGTGCCACCAGCGGCCGGGACAGGCGCGGAAACACCATATATTTT
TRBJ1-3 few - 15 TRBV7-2 CASSLFTGSGNTIYF TGTGCCAGCAGCTTATTTACTGGCTCTGGAAACACCATATATTTT
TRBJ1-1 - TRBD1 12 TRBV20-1 CSARDVTGGAFF TGCAGTGCTAGAGATGTGACAGGGGGAGCTTTCTTT
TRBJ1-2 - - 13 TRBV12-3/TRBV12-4 CASSPGAGYGYTF TGTGCCAGCAGTCCCGGGGCAGGGTATGGCTACACCTTC
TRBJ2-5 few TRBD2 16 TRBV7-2 CASSFTSGGTGETQYF TGTGCCAGCAGCTTTACTAGCGGGGGGACCGGTGAGACCCAGTACTTC
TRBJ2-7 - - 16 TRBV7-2 CASSLEGGVSSYEQYF TGTGCCAGCAGCTTAGAAGGCGGGGTGAGCTCCTACGAGCAGTACTTC
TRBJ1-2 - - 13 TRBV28 CASSSPKRGGYTF TGTGCCAGCAGTTCCCCAAAACGTGGTGGCTACACCTTC
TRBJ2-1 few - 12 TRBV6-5 CASSYWRGEQFF TGTGCCAGCAGTTACTGGCGGGGTGAGCAGTTCTTC
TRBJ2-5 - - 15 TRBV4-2 CASSQETATGETQYF TGTGCCAGCAGCCAAGAAACAGCGACGGGAGAGACCCAGTACTTC
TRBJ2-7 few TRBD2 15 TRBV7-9 CASIRTSGAYYEQYF TGTGCCAGCATCAGGACTAGCGGGGCATACTACGAGCAGTACTTC
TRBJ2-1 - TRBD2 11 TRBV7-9 CATLAGTEQFF TGTGCCACACTAGCGGGAACTGAGCAGTTCTTC
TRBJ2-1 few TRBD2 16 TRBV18 CASSPAISGGYNEQFF TGTGCCAGCTCCCCTGCTATCAGCGGGGGGTACAATGAGCAGTTCTTC
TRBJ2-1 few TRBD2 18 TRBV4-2 CASSAFVGGALGHNEQFF TGTGCCAGCAGCGCATTTGTCGGGGGGGCGCTCGGGCACAATGAGCAGTTCTTC
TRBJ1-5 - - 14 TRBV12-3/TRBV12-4 CASSFSGSNQPQHF TGTGCCAGCAGTTTCTCGGGTAGCAATCAGCCCCAGCATTTT
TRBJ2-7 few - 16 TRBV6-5 CASSYGRRTVPYEQYF TGTGCCAGCAGTTACGGGCGACGGACTGTCCCCTACGAGCAGTACTTC
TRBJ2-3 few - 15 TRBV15 CATSSRGFSTDTQYF TGTGCCACCAGCAGCCGGGGGTTCAGCACAGATACGCAGTATTTT
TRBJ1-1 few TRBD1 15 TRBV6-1 CASSPGQGYLTEAFF TGTGCCAGCAGTCCGGGACAGGGGTATCTCACTGAAGCTTTCTTT
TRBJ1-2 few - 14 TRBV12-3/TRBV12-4 CASSLLSTGYGYTF TGTGCCAGCAGTCTCCTATCGACAGGCTATGGCTACACCTTC
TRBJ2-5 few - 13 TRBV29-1 CSAERGLQETQYF TGCAGCGCAGAGAGGGGCCTCCAAGAGACCCAGTACTTC
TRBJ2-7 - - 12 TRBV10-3 CAISRPSGEQYF TGTGCCATCAGTCGGCCTTCAGGAGAGCAGTACTTC
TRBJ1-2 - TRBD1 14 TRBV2 CASRTGGLNYGYTF TGTGCCAGCAGAACAGGGGGACTAAACTATGGCTACACCTTC
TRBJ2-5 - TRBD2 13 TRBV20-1 CSTDRGVGETQYF TGCAGTACTGACCGGGGGGTCGGGGAGACCCAGTACTTC
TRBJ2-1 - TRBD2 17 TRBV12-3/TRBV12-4 CASITLLAGVSYNEQFF TGTGCCAGCATCACTCTGCTAGCGGGAGTCAGCTACAATGAGCAGTTCTTC
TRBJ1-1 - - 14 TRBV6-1 CASRPGPVNTEAFF TGTGCCAGCAGACCCGGGCCAGTGAACACTGAAGCTTTCTTT
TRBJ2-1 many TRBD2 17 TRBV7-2 CASSLVGLATAYNEQFF TGTGCCAGCAGCTTAGTGGGACTAGCGACAGCCTACAATGAGCAGTTCTTC
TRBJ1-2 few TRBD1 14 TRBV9 CASSRTGAGGGYTF TGTGCCAGCAGCCGGACAGGGGCGGGAGGTGGCTACACCTTC
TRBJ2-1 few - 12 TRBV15 CATSPPRGEQFF TGTGCCACCAGCCCCCCCCGGGGTGAGCAGTTCTTC
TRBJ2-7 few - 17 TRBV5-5 CASSLIRPVRTGYEQYF TGTGCCAGCAGCTTGATTCGACCCGTAAGGACGGGCTACGAGCAGTACTTC
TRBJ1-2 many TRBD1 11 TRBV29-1 CSVRQGYGYTF TGCAGCGTTCGACAGGGGTATGGCTACACCTTC
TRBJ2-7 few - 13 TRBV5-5 CASSLDIPDEQYF TGTGCCAGCAGCTTGGACATTCCCGACGAGCAGTACTTC
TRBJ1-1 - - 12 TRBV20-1 CSATNANTEAFF TGCAGTGCTACAAATGCTAACACTGAAGCTTTCTTT
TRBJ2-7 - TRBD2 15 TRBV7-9 CASSRTSGAMGEQYF TGTGCCAGCAGCCGAACCAGCGGGGCGATGGGCGAGCAGTACTTC
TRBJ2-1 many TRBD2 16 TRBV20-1 CSAESSATSGNNEQFF TGCAGTGCCGAGAGTTCTGCGACTAGCGGGAACAATGAGCAGTTCTTC
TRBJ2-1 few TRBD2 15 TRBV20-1 CSARDLTSGSNEQFF TGCAGTGCTAGAGATTTGACTAGCGGGAGCAATGAGCAGTTCTTC
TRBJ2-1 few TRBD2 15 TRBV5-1 CASSESGNSYNEQFF TGCGCCAGCAGCGAAAGCGGGAACTCCTACAATGAGCAGTTCTTC
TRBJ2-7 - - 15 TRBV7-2 CASSLIIAGRYEQYF TGTGCCAGCAGCTTAATTATAGCAGGGCGTTACGAGCAGTACTTC
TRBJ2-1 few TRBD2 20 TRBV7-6 CASSLGSSGRATGTYNEQFF TGTGCCAGCAGCTTAGGTTCTAGCGGGAGGGCCACTGGGACCTACAATGAGCAGTTCTTC
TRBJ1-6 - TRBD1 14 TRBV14 CASSGGQGYSPLHF TGTGCCAGCAGTGGAGGACAGGGTTACTCACCCCTCCACTTT
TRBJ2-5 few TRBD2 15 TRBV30 CAWSVGLASQETQYF TGTGCCTGGAGTGTGGGACTAGCGTCACAAGAGACCCAGTACTTC
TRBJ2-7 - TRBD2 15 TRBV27 CASSPLAGRYYEQYF TGTGCCAGCAGTCCACTAGCGGGAAGATACTACGAGCAGTACTTC
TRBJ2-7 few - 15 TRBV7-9 CASSLGGTGMREQYF TGTGCCAGCAGCTTAGGTGGTACTGGGATGAGGGAGCAGTACTTC
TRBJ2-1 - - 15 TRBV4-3 CASSQDLRGYNEQFF TGCGCCAGCAGCCAAGACTTAAGGGGCTACAATGAGCAGTTCTTC
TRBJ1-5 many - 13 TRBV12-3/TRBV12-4 CASSPRGNQPQHF TGTGCCAGCAGCCCACGGGGCAATCAGCCCCAGCATTTT
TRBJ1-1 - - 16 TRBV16 CASSQFIAQTNTEAFF TGTGCCAGCAGCCAATTTATCGCGCAGACGAACACTGAAGCTTTCTTT
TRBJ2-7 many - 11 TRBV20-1 CSAKMYYEQYF TGCAGTGCCAAAATGTACTACGAGCAGTACTTC